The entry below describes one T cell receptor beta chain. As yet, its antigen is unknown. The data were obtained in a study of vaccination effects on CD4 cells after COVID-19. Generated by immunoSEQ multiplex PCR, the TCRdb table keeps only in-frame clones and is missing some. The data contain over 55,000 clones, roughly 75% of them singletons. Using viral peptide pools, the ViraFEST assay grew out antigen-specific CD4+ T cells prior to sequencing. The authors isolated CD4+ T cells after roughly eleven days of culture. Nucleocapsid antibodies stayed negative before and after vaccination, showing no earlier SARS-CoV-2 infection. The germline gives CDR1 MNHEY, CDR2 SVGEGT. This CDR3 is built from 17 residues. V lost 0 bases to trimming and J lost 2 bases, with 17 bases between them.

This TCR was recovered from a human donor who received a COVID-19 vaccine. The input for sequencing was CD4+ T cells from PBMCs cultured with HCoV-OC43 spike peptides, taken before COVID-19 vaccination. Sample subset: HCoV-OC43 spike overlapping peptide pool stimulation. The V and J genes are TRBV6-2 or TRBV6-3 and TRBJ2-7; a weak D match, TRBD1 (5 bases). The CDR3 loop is CASSYSGVSGSPYEQYV. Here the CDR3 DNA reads TGTGCCAGCAGTTACTCGGGTGTCTCAGGGTCCCCCTACGAGCAGTACGTC.